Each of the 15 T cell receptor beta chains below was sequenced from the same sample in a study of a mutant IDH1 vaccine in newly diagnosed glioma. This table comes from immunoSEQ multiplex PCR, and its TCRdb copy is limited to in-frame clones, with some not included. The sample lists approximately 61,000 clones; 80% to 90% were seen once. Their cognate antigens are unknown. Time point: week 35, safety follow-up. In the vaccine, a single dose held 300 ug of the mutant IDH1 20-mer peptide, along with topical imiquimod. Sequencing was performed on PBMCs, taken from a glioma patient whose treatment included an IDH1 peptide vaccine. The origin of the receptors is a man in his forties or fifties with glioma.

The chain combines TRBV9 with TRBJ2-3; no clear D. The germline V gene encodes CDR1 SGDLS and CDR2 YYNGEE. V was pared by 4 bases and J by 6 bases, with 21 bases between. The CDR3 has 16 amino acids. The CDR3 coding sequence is TGTGCCAGCAGCCCCACCGGAGCAGGCGGTGGGGATACGCAGTATTTT. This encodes CASSPTGAGGGDTQYF. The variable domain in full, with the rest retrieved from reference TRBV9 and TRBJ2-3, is DSGVTQTPKHLITATGQRVTLRCSPRSGDLSVYWYQQSLDQGLQFLIQYYNGEERAKGNILERFSAQQFPDLHSELNLSSLELGDSALYFCASSPTGAGGGDTQYFGPGTRLTVL.

The CDR3 DNA is TGTGCCAGCAGCCAACTAACGGGGAGCACAGATACGCAGTATTTT. This gives the protein CASSQLTGSTDTQYF. The genes are TRBV14 and TRBJ2-3, with D possibly being TRBD2 (5 bases). V lost 2 bases, J lost 0 bases, and 9 bases lay in between. Germline CDR1 reads SGHDN; CDR2 reads FVKESK. This CDR3 spans 15 amino acids.

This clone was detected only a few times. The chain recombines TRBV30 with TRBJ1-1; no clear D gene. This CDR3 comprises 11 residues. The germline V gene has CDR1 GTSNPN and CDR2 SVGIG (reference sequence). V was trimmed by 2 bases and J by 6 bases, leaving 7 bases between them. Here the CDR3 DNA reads TGTGCCTGGAGTAAATCAGCTGAAGCTTTCTTT. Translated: CAWSKSAEAFF.

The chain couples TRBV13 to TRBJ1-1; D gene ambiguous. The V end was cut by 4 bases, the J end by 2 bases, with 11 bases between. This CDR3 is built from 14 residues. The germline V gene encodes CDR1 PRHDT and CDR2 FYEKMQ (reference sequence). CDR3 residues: CASSSAGDNTEAFF. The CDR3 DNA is TGTGCCAGCAGCTCCGCCGGGGATAACACTGAAGCTTTCTTT.

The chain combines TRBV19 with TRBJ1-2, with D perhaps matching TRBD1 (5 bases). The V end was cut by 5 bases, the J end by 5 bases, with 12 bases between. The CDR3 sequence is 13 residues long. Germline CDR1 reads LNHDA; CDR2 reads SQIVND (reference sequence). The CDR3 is CASSPDSIYGYTF. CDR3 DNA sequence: TGTGCCAGTAGTCCTGACAGTATATATGGCTACACCTTC. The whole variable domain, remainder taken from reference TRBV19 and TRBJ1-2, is DGGITQSPKYLFRKEGQNVTLSCEQNLNHDAMYWYRQDPGQGLRLIYYSQIVNDFQKGDIAEGYSVSREKKESFPLTVTSAQKNPTAFYLCASSPDSIYGYTFGSGTRLTVV.

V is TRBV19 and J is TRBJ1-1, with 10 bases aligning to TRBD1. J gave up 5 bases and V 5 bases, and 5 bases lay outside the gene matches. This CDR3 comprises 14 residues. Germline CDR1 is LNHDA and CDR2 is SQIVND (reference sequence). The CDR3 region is CASSVTGGTTEAFF. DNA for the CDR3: TGTGCCAGTAGTGTGACAGGGGGCACGACTGAAGCTTTCTTT.

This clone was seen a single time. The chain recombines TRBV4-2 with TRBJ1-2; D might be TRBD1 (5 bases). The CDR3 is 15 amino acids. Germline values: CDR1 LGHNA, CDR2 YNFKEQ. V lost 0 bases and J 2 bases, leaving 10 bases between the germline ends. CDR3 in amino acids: CASSQEGGGNYGYTF. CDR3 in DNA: TGTGCCAGCAGCCAAGAGGGGGGAGGGAACTATGGCTACACCTTC.

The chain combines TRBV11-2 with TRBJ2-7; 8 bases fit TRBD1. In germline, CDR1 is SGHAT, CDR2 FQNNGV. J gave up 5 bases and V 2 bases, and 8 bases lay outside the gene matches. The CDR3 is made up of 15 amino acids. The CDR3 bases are TGTGCCAGCAGCTTACCAACAGGGGGTTACCACGAGCAGTACTTC. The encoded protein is CASSLPTGGYHEQYF. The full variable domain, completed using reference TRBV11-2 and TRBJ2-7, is EAGVAQSPRYKIIEKRQSVAFWCNPISGHATLYWYQQILGQGPKLLIQFQNNGVVDDSQLPKDRFSAERLKGVDSTLKIQPAKLEDSAVYLCASSLPTGGYHEQYFGPGTRLTVT.

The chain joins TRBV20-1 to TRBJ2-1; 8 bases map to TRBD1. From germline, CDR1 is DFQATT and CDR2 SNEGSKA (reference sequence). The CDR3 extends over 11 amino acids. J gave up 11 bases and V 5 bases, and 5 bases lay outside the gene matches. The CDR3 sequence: CSASWTGQQFF. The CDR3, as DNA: TGCAGTGCTTCTTGGACAGGGCAGCAGTTCTTC.

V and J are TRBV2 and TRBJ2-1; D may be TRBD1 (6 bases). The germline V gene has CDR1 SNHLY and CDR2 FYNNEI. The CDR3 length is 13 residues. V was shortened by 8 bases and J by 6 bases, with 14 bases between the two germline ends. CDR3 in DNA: TGTGCCAGCGTGGGGGCGGGCTTCAATGAGCAGTTCTTC. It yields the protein CASVGAGFNEQFF.

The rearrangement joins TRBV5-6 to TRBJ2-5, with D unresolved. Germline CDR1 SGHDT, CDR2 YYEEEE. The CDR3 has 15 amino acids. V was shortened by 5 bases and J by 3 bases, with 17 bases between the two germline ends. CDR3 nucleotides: TGTGCCAGCAGTTTATGGGATCTAGTGAAAGAGACCCAGTACTTC. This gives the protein CASSLWDLVKETQYF. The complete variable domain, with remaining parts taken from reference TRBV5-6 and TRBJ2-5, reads DAGVTQSPTHLIKTRGQQVTLRCSPKSGHDTVSWYQQALGQGPQFIFQYYEEEERQRGNFPDRFSGHQFPNYSSELNVNALLLGDSALYLCASSLWDLVKETQYFGPGTRLLVL.

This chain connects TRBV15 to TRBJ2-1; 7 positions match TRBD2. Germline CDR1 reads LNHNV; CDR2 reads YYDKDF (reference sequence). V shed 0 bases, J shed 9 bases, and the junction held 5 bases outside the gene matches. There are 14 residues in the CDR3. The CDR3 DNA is TGTGCCACCAGCAGAGAACCACTAGCGACTGAGCAGTTCTTC. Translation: CATSREPLATEQFF.

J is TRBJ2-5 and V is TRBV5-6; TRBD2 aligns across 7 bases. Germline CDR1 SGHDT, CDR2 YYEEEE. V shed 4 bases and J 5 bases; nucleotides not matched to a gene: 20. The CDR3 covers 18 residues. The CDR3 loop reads CASSPVQRTRGMSETQYF. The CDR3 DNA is TGTGCCAGCAGCCCAGTCCAGCGGACTAGGGGTATGTCGGAGACCCAGTACTTC.

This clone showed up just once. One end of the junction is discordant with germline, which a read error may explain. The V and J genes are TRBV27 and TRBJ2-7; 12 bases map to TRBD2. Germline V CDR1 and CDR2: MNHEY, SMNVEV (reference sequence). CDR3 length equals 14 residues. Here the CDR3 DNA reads TGTGCCAGCAGTTTGTCGCGACTAGCGGGGGTTAGGGTATTC. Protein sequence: CASSLSRLAGVRVF.

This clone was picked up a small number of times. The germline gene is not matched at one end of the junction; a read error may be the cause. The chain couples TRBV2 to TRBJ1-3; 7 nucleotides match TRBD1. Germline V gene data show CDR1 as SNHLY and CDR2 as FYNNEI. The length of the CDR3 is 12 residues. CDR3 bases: TGTGCCAGCAGGATCGTCCGGGACAGTTCAGATTTT. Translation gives CASRIVRDSSDF.